This is a list of T cell receptor beta chains from one sample in a study of T cell responses to AZD1222 COVID-19 vaccine. Using immunoSEQ multiplex PCR, the repertoire was profiled, and TCRdb retains in-frame clones only, with some absent. The repertoire holds approximately 160,000 clones, with 85% to 95% as singletons. Sequences were derived from peripheral blood, sampled on day 0 of AZD1222 vaccination. The origin of the receptors is an adult in good health. CDR3s include the opening cysteine and the closing phenylalanine or tryptophan. Expanded clones get a size class; other rows say once, few or many, or leave the size out.

size | J | V | CDR3
NA | TRBJ1-6 | TRBV6-5 | CASKSQPSFSALHF
NA | TRBJ2-1 | TRBV7-8 | CASFSWGGGDPYNEQFF
once | TRBJ1-5 | TRBV19 | CASSPGTGFNQPQHF
NA | TRBJ2-1 | TRBV6-2/TRBV6-3 | CASSPRGPYNEQFF
NA | TRBJ2-5 | TRBV7-9 | CASSFGASGVWAETQYF
NA | TRBJ1-2 | TRBV14 | CASSQVNGLYGYTF
few | TRBJ2-3 | TRBV9 | CASSVGEGTFDTQYF
NA | TRBJ2-7 | TRBV20-1 | CSARKSEQYF
NA | TRBJ2-7 | TRBV2 | CASIRTPASYEQYF
NA | TRBJ2-2 | TRBV12-3/TRBV12-4 | CASSGGTGELFF
few | TRBJ2-6 | TRBV29-1 | CSVAGLGSGSGANVLTF